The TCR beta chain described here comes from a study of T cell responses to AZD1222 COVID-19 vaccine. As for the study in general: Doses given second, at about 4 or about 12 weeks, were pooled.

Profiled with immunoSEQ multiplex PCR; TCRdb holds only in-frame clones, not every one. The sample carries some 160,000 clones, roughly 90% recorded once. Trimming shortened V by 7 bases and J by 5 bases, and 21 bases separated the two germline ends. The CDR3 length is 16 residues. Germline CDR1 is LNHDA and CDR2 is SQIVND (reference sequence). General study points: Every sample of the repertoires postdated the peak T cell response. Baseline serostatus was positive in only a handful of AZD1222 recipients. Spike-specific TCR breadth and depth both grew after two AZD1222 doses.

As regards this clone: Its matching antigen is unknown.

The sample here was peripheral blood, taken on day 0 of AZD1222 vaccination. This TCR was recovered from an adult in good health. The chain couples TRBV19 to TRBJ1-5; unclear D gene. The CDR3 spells CASTAGRIGIYQPQHF. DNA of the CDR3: TGTGCCAGTACCGCGGGCAGGATAGGGATTTATCAGCCCCAGCATTTT.